This entry concerns a single TCR beta chain. Its antigen is not identified. The sample originates from a study of T cell responses to AZD1222 COVID-19 vaccine. Study results and limitations: Dominant at 160-218 and 743-854, vaccine-associated CD4 TCRs also spanned spike. Compared with day 0, the breadth and depth of the Spike-specific TCR repertoire rose significantly after two doses of AZD1222. It was only after the peak T cell response that any repertoires were sampled. Only a handful of AZD1222 recipients tested seropositive at baseline.

This CDR3 has 15 residues. Per the germline V gene, CDR1 is KGHSH and CDR2 is LQKENI. V lost 2 bases and J lost 0, with 10 bases in between. Here immunoSEQ multiplex PCR was the method, and the copy in TCRdb shows in-frame clones only, minus some. The data show roughly 110,000 clones, 80% to 95% seen once. The chain couples TRBV18 to TRBJ1-2; no firm D call. The receptor comes from an adult who received the AZD1222 COVID-19 vaccine. The sequenced sample was peripheral blood, obtained 28 days after the second AZD1222 dose. CDR3 nucleotide sequence: TGTGCCAGCTCACCATCCAGGCTAACTAACTATGGCTACACCTTC. This gives the protein CASSPSRLTNYGYTF.